This T cell receptor (beta chain) is drawn from a study of identical twins. A remark on this clonotype: Its antigen is not identified. No conserved phenylalanine or tryptophan ends this CDR3, so it is likely a read error.

The CDR3 has 13 residues. Germline CDR1 reads LGHNA; CDR2 reads YNFKEQ. The V gene lost 4 bases and the J gene lost 7 bases, with 13 bases spanning the gap. Broader study findings: Weaker excess sharing between twins was seen in beta out-of-frame sequences. Beta clonotypes that were abundant in cord blood contained fewer insertions, a pattern absent from memory repertoires.

TCRdb processed the 5' RACE reads anew with MiXCR; each CDR3 protein has one entry. This sample has around 1.7 million distinct CDR3 sequences, with 25% to 35% found just once. The source material was cord blood. This sequence joins TRBV4-2 and TRBJ2-5; possibly TRBD1 for D (6 bases). The TCR sequence derives from a newborn girl in good health. The CDR3 DNA reads TGTGCCAGCAGCCTCAGACCCAGGGGGACCCAGTACTAC. Translating gives CASSLRPRGTQYY.